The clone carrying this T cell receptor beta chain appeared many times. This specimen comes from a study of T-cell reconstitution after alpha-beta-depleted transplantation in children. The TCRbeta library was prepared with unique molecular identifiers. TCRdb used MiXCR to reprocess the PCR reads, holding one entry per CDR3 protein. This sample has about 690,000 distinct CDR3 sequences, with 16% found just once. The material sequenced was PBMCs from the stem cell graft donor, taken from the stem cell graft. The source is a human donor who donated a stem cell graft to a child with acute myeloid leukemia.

CDR3 in amino acids: CASSLRGSTPVAGNEQFF. The CDR3, as DNA: TGTGCCAGCAGCTTAAGGGGCTCGACCCCGGTGGCGGGCAATGAGCAGTTCTTC. The rearrangement joins TRBV7-3 to TRBJ2-1, with D tentatively TRBD1 or TRBD2 (5 bases each). The CDR3 consists of 18 residues. The V gene lost 1 base and the J gene lost 6 bases, with 22 bases spanning the gap. The germline V gene has CDR1 SGHTA and CDR2 FQGTGA.